The entry below gives a single T cell receptor beta chain sequence along with its context. The antigen it binds to is not known. Base qualities were left out, and no much larger clone turns up one base away. The data were taken from a study of response to subunit inactivated influenza vaccine (dated by TCRdb to the late 2010s). Broadly, across the study: The study used deep quantitative T cell receptor repertoire profiling to track responses to a trivalent subunit inactivated influenza vaccine.

The germline V and J ends show losses of 5 bases and 5 bases respectively, and no gene match explains 12 bases of the junction. The CDR3 runs 16 amino acids, cysteine and phenylalanine included. The read is trimmed to its CDR3 DNA, 48 bases read in frame from base 1. Receptor libraries were prepared by RT-PCR. The listed sequencing device is Illumina HiSeq 2500. TCRdb handled the public reads itself, with Q25 trimming in fastp and clone calling in MiXCR, and kept productive beta chains. Duplicate CDR3 protein sequences are folded into a single record with the most common DNA and genes. Here the sample has more than 450,000 distinct CDR3 sequences; 11% occur a single time. Together, the top ten hold about 10% of the sample. On the study overall, not on this receptor specifically: It was suggested by the authors that each seasonal influenza vaccination may recruit only a limited number of new T cells.

In addition, the sample was reused for a study of T cells expressing NK-cell markers. As that second study puts it: 5'RACE template switching, by which a universal primer site and unique molecular identifiers were added, was used to make TCR beta cDNA libraries. In sorted CD3+CD56+NKG2C+, CD3+CD56+NKG2C- and CD3+CD56-NKG2C+ T-cell subsets from several donors, TCR beta-chain repertoires were profiled. Among the eight sequenced donors, seven were HCMV-seropositive and one was HCMV-seronegative. In several experiments an anti-gammadeltaTCR antibody was added to restrict sorting to alphabetaTCR-expressing T cells. For five or six donors, the dominant CD3+CD56+NKG2C+ clonotypes were among the top 10 CD8+ clonotypes and accounted for roughly 1.0-7.5% of CD8+ T cells. Those dominant clonotypes were again the most abundant among CD3+CD56-NKG2C+ cells in a few donors, at roughly 25-60.1%. Whether the expanded NKG2C-expressing T cell clones were specific for HCMV antigens remained unclear. Randomly selected healthy volunteers, three men and five women, were used as the eight sequenced donors. HCMV-specific IgG was detected in serum with a commercial ELISA kit to determine HCMV serostatus. Peripheral blood mononuclear cells were isolated from blood by Ficoll density gradient centrifugation. Bulk peripheral blood T-cell repertoires were additionally sequenced from unsorted PBMC for a handful of donors. cDNA synthesis was primed from the TCR beta constant segment, followed by two successive PCR amplification steps. Illumina HiSeq 2000/2500, MiSeq or NextSeq was used to sequence libraries as 2 x 150 bp reads. MIGEC handled demultiplexing of the reads and grouping by UMI, while MiTCR was used to assemble and quantify clonotypes. To remove erroneous sequences, TCR cDNA sequences were retained only when supported by two or more reads. The tcR package was used for downstream repertoire analysis, and clonotypes were matched between fractions using CDR3 nucleotide sequence together with V segment. Antigen specificity was annotated against VDJdb with VDJmatch, allowing one amino acid substitution in CDR3.

Recombination connected TRBV12-3 or TRBV12-4 to TRBJ2-5; the central 9 bases match TRBD2. The sample here was PBMCs from blood, taken on the day of vaccination. This TCR came from a man in his forties or fifties who received an inactivated influenza vaccine. Donor details come from another sample of the same person, matched by shared clones. Here the CDR3 is given as CASSPPGGGALETQYF. Here is the DNA: TGTGCCAGCAGTCCCCCCGGCGGGGGGGCCTTGGAGACCCAGTACTTC.